A selection of T cell receptor beta chains follows, all from one sample in a study of blood T cell repertoires in COVID-19. Only in-frame clones appear in the TCRdb table, and some are missing; sequencing was by immunoSEQ multiplex PCR. The data contain just under 80,000 clones, approximately 80% of them singletons. The specimen was peripheral blood. These receptors were taken from a human donor in a cohort sampled during active COVID-19. The CDR3 runs from the conserved cysteine through the conserved F or W. The D gene is left open where the match is weak. Clone sizes are given selectively: once, few, many, or a class where the clone is expanded.

cdr3_aa,cdr3_nt,clone_size,v_call,j_call,d_call
CASSYSGGLSGNTIYF,TGTGCCAGCAGTTACTCGGGCGGGCTCTCTGGAAACACCATATATTTT,once,TRBV6-5,TRBJ1-3,-
CASSLELRTGELFF,TGCGCCAGCAGCTTGGAGTTGCGGACCGGGGAGCTGTTTTTT,-,TRBV5-1,TRBJ2-2,-
CASSLGFTQDRVRDEQYF,TGCGCCAGCAGCTTGGGCTTCACACAGGACAGGGTGAGGGACGAGCAGTACTTC,once,TRBV5-1,TRBJ2-7,TRBD1
CASSLAGPYEQYF,TGTGCCAGCAGCTTAGCAGGGCCATACGAGCAGTACTTC,-,TRBV11-2,TRBJ2-7,-
CASTLAGIGTGELFF,TGTGCCAGCACCTTAGCGGGAATTGGGACCGGGGAGCTGTTTTTT,few,TRBV5-4,TRBJ2-2,TRBD2
CASSLWGGTEAFF,TGTGCCAGCAGCTTGTGGGGGGGCACTGAAGCTTTCTTT,-,TRBV5-4,TRBJ1-1,-
CASSIDRGVDSPLHF,TGCGCCAGCAGCATTGACAGGGGGGTGGATTCACCCCTCCACTTT,once,TRBV5-1,TRBJ1-6,TRBD1
CAVGRTGDNSPLHF,TGTGCCGTGGGGCGGACAGGAGATAATTCACCCCTCCACTTT,-,TRBV6-5,TRBJ1-6,TRBD1
CASSRNTPPNNSPLHF,TGTGCCAGCTCGAGGAACACACCCCCAAATAATTCACCCCTCCACTTT,-,TRBV18,TRBJ1-6,-
CASRGAGAFSGNTIYF,TGTGCCAGCAGGGGGGCAGGGGCCTTCTCTGGAAACACCATATATTTT,-,TRBV27,TRBJ1-3,-
CASSIRPDSGGYTF,TGTGCCAGTAGTATAAGACCCGATTCGGGTGGCTACACCTTC,-,TRBV19,TRBJ1-2,-
CASSRLHRNEKLFF,TGTGCCAGCAGCCGATTACACAGAAATGAAAAACTGTTTTTT,-,TRBV28,TRBJ1-4,-
CASSNSFYGYTF,TGTGCCAGCAGCAATAGTTTCTATGGCTACACCTTC,-,TRBV2,TRBJ1-2,-
CASSLEAGDTQYF,TGCGCCAGCAGCCTTGAGGCGGGAGATACGCAGTATTTT,-,TRBV5-1,TRBJ2-3,-
CASSGGRGTYEQYF,TGTGCCAGCAGCGGTGGGCGAGGGACCTACGAGCAGTACTTC,-,TRBV13,TRBJ2-7,-
CASSTYSGSSYNEQFF,TGTGCCAGTAGTACCTATAGCGGGAGCTCCTACAATGAGCAGTTCTTC,-,TRBV19,TRBJ2-1,TRBD2
CASSQLRASRRYF,TGCGCCAGCAGCCAACTCAGGGCGTCCCGGAGATACTTC,few,TRBV4-1,TRBJ2-5,-
CASSFNGEAPQHF,TGTGCCAGCAGTTTTAACGGTGAGGCGCCCCAGCATTTT,-,TRBV12-3/TRBV12-4,TRBJ1-5,-
CASSLGVQFPDTQYF,TGTGCCAGCAGCTTGGGTGTCCAATTCCCAGATACGCAGTATTTT,-,TRBV5-5,TRBJ2-3,-
CAISESGRAQNIQYF,TGTGCCATCAGCGAAAGCGGGAGGGCCCAAAACATTCAGTACTTC,-,TRBV10-3,TRBJ2-4,TRBD2
CASSLIAGDYNEQFF,TGCGCCAGCAGCCTAATAGCGGGGGACTACAATGAGCAGTTCTTC,once,TRBV5-1,TRBJ2-1,TRBD2
CASSARPGTDPREKLFF,TGCGCCAGCAGCGCCAGACCTGGGACAGACCCAAGAGAAAAACTGTTTTTT,-,TRBV5-1,TRBJ1-4,TRBD1
CASSIRLAAADTQYF,TGTGCCAGTAGTATCCGACTAGCGGCGGCAGATACGCAGTATTTT,-,TRBV19,TRBJ2-3,TRBD2
CASSEGRGTEAFF,TGTGCCAGCAGTGAGGGCAGGGGGACTGAAGCTTTCTTT,-,TRBV6-1,TRBJ1-1,TRBD1
CASSGGFTDTQYF,TGTGCCAGTTCCGGCGGGTTCACAGATACGCAGTATTTT,-,TRBV19,TRBJ2-3,-
CASGGREGLTGELFF,TGTGCCAGCGGAGGGCGGGAGGGCCTCACCGGGGAGCTGTTTTTT,-,TRBV5-4,TRBJ2-2,TRBD2
CASSPGQGDFYEQYF,TGTGCCAGCTCACCAGGACAGGGAGATTTCTACGAGCAGTACTTC,once,TRBV18,TRBJ2-7,TRBD1
CASILGRGGGYGYTF,TGTGCCAGCATCCTGGGGCGGGGAGGGGGCTATGGCTACACCTTC,-,TRBV28,TRBJ1-2,-
CASSSQGQWPQETQYF,TGCGCCAGCAGCTCACAGGGACAATGGCCTCAAGAGACCCAGTACTTC,once,TRBV5-1,TRBJ2-5,-
CASSQDASRLYEQYF,TGTGCCAGCAGCCAAGATGCAAGCCGACTCTACGAGCAGTACTTC,-,TRBV3-1/TRBV3-2,TRBJ2-7,-
CASSFRGFSYEQYF,TGTGCCAGCAGTTTCAGGGGTTTCTCCTACGAGCAGTACTTC,once,TRBV27,TRBJ2-7,-
CASSPRLGEETQYF,TGTGCCAGCAGCCCTCGACTCGGGGAAGAGACCCAGTACTTC,-,TRBV5-5,TRBJ2-5,-
CASTVRAASSYNEQFF,TGTGCCAGCACCGTAAGGGCGGCTAGCAGCTACAATGAGCAGTTCTTC,few,TRBV7-9,TRBJ2-1,-
CASSTGQSLNTEAFF,TGCGCCAGCAGCACTGGACAGAGTTTGAACACTGAAGCTTTCTTT,-,TRBV5-1,TRBJ1-1,-
CASSAPGQGAYEQYF,TGTGCCAGCAGCGCACCGGGACAGGGGGCCTACGAGCAGTACTTC,once,TRBV6-5,TRBJ2-7,TRBD1
CASSLSGFTAGAYNEQFF,TGTGCCAGCAGTTTATCGGGGTTTACGGCGGGTGCCTACAATGAGCAGTTCTTC,-,TRBV27,TRBJ2-1,-
CASSLGLANEQFF,TGTGCCAGCAGCTTGGGACTAGCGAATGAGCAGTTCTTC,-,TRBV5-4,TRBJ2-1,TRBD2
CASSSDGQGRGFNYGYTF,TGCGCCAGCAGCTCAGACGGACAGGGGAGAGGATTTAACTATGGCTACACCTTC,-,TRBV5-1,TRBJ1-2,TRBD1
CASSPEQGNYGYTF,TGTGCCAGCAGCCCCGAACAGGGAAACTATGGCTACACCTTC,-,TRBV3-1/TRBV3-2,TRBJ1-2,-
CASSLNQGIPEAFF,TGTGCCAGCAGTTTAAACCAGGGGATTCCTGAAGCTTTCTTT,-,TRBV27,TRBJ1-1,-
CASSIRTGELFF,TGTGCCAGTAGTATTCGGACCGGGGAGCTGTTTTTT,-,TRBV19,TRBJ2-2,-
CASSQRSSGGRETQYF,TGTGCCAGCAGCCAAAGGTCTAGCGGGGGGCGGGAGACCCAGTACTTC,few,TRBV3-1/TRBV3-2,TRBJ2-5,TRBD2
CASSLGETQETQYF,TGCGCCAGCAGCTTGGGAGAAACCCAAGAGACCCAGTACTTC,-,TRBV5-1,TRBJ2-5,-